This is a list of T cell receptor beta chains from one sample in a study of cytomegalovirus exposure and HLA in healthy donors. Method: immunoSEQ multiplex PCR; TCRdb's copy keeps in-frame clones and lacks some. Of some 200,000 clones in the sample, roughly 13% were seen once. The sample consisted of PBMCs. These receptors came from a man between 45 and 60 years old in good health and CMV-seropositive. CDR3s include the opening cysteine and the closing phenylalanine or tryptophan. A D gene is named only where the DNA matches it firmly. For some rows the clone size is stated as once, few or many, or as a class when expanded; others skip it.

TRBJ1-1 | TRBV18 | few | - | TGTGCCAGCTCACTTCAGGGCATGAACACTGAAGCTTTCTTT | CASSLQGMNTEAFF
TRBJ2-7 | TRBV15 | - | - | TGTGCCACCAGCGGAACAGGGAACGAGCAGTACTTC | CATSGTGNEQYF
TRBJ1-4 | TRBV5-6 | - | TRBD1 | TGTGCCAGCAGCCCTAGGACAGGGAGTGAAAAACTGTTTTTT | CASSPRTGSEKLFF
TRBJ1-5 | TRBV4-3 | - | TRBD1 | TGCGCCAGCAGCCAACGTACAGGGGATCAGCCCCAGCATTTT | CASSQRTGDQPQHF
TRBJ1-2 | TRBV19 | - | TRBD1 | TGTGCCAGTAGTATGAGGACAGGCCAATTCCCAGGGAGTGGCTACACCTTC | CASSMRTGQFPGSGYTF
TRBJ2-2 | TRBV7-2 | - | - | TGTGCCAGCAGCCGAGACAGGCGGAACACCGGGGAGCTGTTTTTT | CASSRDRRNTGELFF
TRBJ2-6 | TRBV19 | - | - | TGTGCCAGTAGTACCACACCACAGGGTTCCGGGGCCAACGTCCTGACTTTC | CASSTTPQGSGANVLTF
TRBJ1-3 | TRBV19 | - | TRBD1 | TGTGCCAGTAGTATCCTCTTTGGACAGGGGAACCAAGGCACCTCTGGAAACACCATATATTTT | CASSILFGQGNQGTSGNTIYF
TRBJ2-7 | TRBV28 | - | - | TGTGCCAGCAGTTCGGACATCTACGAGCAGTACTTC | CASSSDIYEQYF
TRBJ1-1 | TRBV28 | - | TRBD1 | TGTGCCAGCAGGACGGACAGGGGGAACACTGAAGCTTTCTTT | CASRTDRGNTEAFF
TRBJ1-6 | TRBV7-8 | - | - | TGTGCCAGCAGCCAAGGACAGCCGGGATCACCCCTCCACTTT | CASSQGQPGSPLHF
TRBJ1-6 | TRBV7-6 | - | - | TGTGCCAGCAGCCCGGGGTCCCGGGACATGGTTGGGCCCTATAATTCACCCCTCCACTTT | CASSPGSRDMVGPYNSPLHF
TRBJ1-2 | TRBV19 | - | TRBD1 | TGTGCCAGTGCCCGACAGGGCCCTAACTATGGCTACACCTTC | CASARQGPNYGYTF
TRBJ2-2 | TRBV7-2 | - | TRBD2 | TGTGCCAGCACCTCAGGAGTAGCGGGGGGGCCCGCTACCGGGGAGCTGTTTTTT | CASTSGVAGGPATGELFF
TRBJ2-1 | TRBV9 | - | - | TGTGCCAGCAGCGCCCCGGGACTCCGCCAAGGAGAGCAGTTCTTC | CASSAPGLRQGEQFF
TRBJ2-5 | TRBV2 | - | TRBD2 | TGTGCCAGCAGCGGACTAGCTTCAGAGACCCAGTACTTC | CASSGLASETQYF